What follows are 27 T cell receptor beta chains derived from one specimen sequenced in a study of shared T cell receptors in the human thymus. Produced via immunoSEQ multiplex PCR; TCRdb's table is partial and in-frame only. The repertoire has 700,000 or so clones, roughly 88% of them found once; the top ten carry approximately 0.01%. The same data also contributed to another study, on human thymus T cells.

The specimen was thymocytes. Receptors were obtained from a girl under three years old with a congenital heart defect.

V is TRBV5-5 and J is TRBJ1-2; D gene ambiguous. The CDR3 has 11 residues. Germline V gene data show CDR1 as SGHKS and CDR2 as YYEKEE (reference sequence). Between the trimmed V and J ends, which lost 3 bases and 8 bases, there was a span of 8 bases. CDR3 protein: CASSSLRGYTF. The DNA of the CDR3 is TGTGCCAGCAGCTCTCTACGAGGCTACACCTTC.

The chain joins TRBV13 to TRBJ2-1; D may be TRBD1 (5 bases). This CDR3 is 16 amino acids long. V lost 0 bases to trimming and J lost 0 bases, with 9 bases between them. The germline V gene has CDR1 PRHDT and CDR2 FYEKMQ (reference sequence). CDR3 in DNA: TGTGCCAGCAGCTTAGGCGTTACAGGCTCCTACAATGAGCAGTTCTTC. The encoded protein is CASSLGVTGSYNEQFF. Full variable domain (remainder filled in from reference TRBV13 and TRBJ2-1): AAGVIQSPRHLIKEKRETATLKCYPIPRHDTVYWYQQGPGQDPQFLISFYEKMQSDKGSIPDRFSAQQFSDYHSELNMSSLELGDSALYFCASSLGVTGSYNEQFFGPGTRLTVL.

The rearrangement links TRBV11-2 to TRBJ2-1; tentatively, D is TRBD1 (5 bases). The V gene's germline CDR1 is SGHAT and CDR2 FQNNGV. V was clipped by 6 bases and J by 3 bases, with 21 bases between them. The CDR3 is 17 residues long. The CDR3 here is CASSYRQWADSYNEQFF. The CDR3 DNA follows: TGTGCCAGCAGTTACCGCCAGTGGGCCGACAGCTACAATGAGCAGTTCTTC.

J is TRBJ1-3 and V is TRBV28, with TRBD1 as a possible D gene (5 bases). Germline V gives CDR1 MDHEN, CDR2 SYDVKM. The CDR3 has 15 residues. Trimming shortened V by 6 bases and J by 0 bases, and 12 bases separated the two germline ends. The CDR3 sequence: CASSLGARSGNTIYF. In DNA form, the CDR3 reads TGTGCCAGCAGCCTAGGGGCTCGCTCTGGAAACACCATATATTTT.

This clone appeared a few times. In the same sample, other DNA sequences code for this CDR3. The chain carries TRBV28 and TRBJ1-1; D remains ambiguous. V was clipped by 2 bases and J by 0 bases, with 4 bases between them. CDR3 length: 13 residues. In germline, CDR1 is MDHEN, CDR2 SYDVKM. For the CDR3, the DNA is TGTGCCAGCAGTTTAAGCCTGAACACTGAAGCTTTCTTT. Translated: CASSLSLNTEAFF.

The chain employs TRBV19 and TRBJ1-3; D remains ambiguous. CDR1 LNHDA and CDR2 SQIVND come from the germline V gene (reference sequence). This CDR3 is built from 12 residues. Trimming took off 5 bases at V and 2 bases at J, with 4 bases between the two ends. CDR3 amino acids: CASSVTGNTIYF. The CDR3 DNA reads TGTGCCAGTAGTGTTACTGGAAACACCATATATTTT.

This chain joins TRBV28 and TRBJ1-3; D remains unclear. Deletions cut 0 bases from V and 0 bases from J, with 9 bases between. The germline V gene encodes CDR1 MDHEN and CDR2 SYDVKM. CDR3 length equals 16 residues. The CDR3: CASSLWAAYSGNTIYF. The CDR3 DNA follows: TGTGCCAGCAGTTTATGGGCGGCCTACTCTGGAAACACCATATATTTT. Full variable domain (remainder filled in from reference TRBV28 and TRBJ1-3): DVKVTQSSRYLVKRTGEKVFLECVQDMDHENMFWYRQDPGLGLRLIYFSYDVKMKEKGDIPEGYSVSREKKERFSLILESASTNQTSMYLCASSLWAAYSGNTIYFGEGSWLTVV.

The genes are TRBV19 and TRBJ1-2; 9 positions agree with TRBD1. With V trimmed by 5 bases and J by 7 bases, 5 bases remained unmatched. Germline CDR1 reads LNHDA; CDR2 reads SQIVND (reference sequence). The CDR3 extends over 13 amino acids. The CDR3, as DNA: TGTGCCAGTAGTTATTGGACAGGGGTTGGCTACACCTTC. The encoded protein is CASSYWTGVGYTF.

The CDR3 is CASSYLGTMAELGYTF. CDR3 sequence (DNA): TGTGCCAGCAGCTACCTGGGGACTATGGCTGAATTGGGCTACACCTTC. This chain uses TRBV11-2 with TRBJ1-2; maybe TRBD1 (5 bases). The CDR3 loop spans 16 amino acids. Trimming removed 4 bases from V and 8 bases from J, with 23 bases in between. Germline V gene data show CDR1 as SGHAT and CDR2 as FQNNGV.

The gene calls are TRBV5-6 and TRBJ1-1; no definite D call. Per germline, CDR1 SGHDT and CDR2 YYEEEE. The germline V and J ends were trimmed by 0 bases and 1 base, with 7 bases remaining between them. The CDR3 length is 14 residues. In nucleotides, the CDR3 is TGTGCCAGCAGCTTGGGACGGAGGAACACTGAAGCTTTCTTT. Translation: CASSLGRRNTEAFF. Supplemented by reference TRBV5-6 and TRBJ1-1, the full variable domain reads DAGVTQSPTHLIKTRGQQVTLRCSPKSGHDTVSWYQQALGQGPQFIFQYYEEEERQRGNFPDRFSGHQFPNYSSELNVNALLLGDSALYLCASSLGRRNTEAFFGQGTRLTVV.

The chain couples TRBV2 to TRBJ1-2; 11 bases match TRBD1. Losses at the gene ends were 3 bases for V and 1 base for J; bases not matched to a gene: 1. In germline, CDR1 is SNHLY, CDR2 FYNNEI. CDR3 length: 15 residues. CDR3 DNA sequence: TGTGCCAGCAGTGAGGGGACAGGGGGTAACTATGGCTACACCTTC. Translated: CASSEGTGGNYGYTF.

The chain joins TRBV6-1 to TRBJ1-3, with D maybe TRBD1 (5 bases). This CDR3 has 15 residues. V was trimmed by 10 bases and J by 0 bases, leaving 16 bases between them. The V gene's germline CDR1 is MNHNS and CDR2 SASEGT. The CDR3 DNA follows: TGTGCCACCCTTATGGGGGGGACCTCTGGAAACACCATATATTTT. It specifies CATLMGGTSGNTIYF.

This chain connects TRBV29-1 to TRBJ1-1; 10 bases line up with TRBD1. The CDR3 covers 15 residues. Germline V gives CDR1 SQVTM, CDR2 ANQGSEA. The V gene end was trimmed by 5 bases and the J gene end by 3 bases; junction bases not matched to a gene: 9. The CDR3 DNA reads as TGCAGCGTTAGGCTGCGACAGGGGGCTGACACTGAAGCTTTCTTT. Translation gives CSVRLRQGADTEAFF.

V gene TRBV5-8 combines with J gene TRBJ2-2; perhaps TRBD1 as D (6 bases). V lost 0 bases to trimming and J lost 1 base, with 19 bases between them. This CDR3 comprises 19 residues. Per germline, CDR1 SGHTS and CDR2 YDEGEE. The CDR3 nucleotides read TGTGCCAGCAGCTTGGGAAGGACAGACTTCTTCCGGAACACCGGGGAGCTGTTTTTT. It translates to CASSLGRTDFFRNTGELFF. The variable domain in full, completed from reference TRBV5-8 and TRBJ2-2, reads EAGVTQSPTHLIKTRGQQATLRCSPISGHTSVYWYQQALGLGLQFLLWYDEGEERNRGNFPPRFSGRQFPNYSSELNVNALELEDSALYLCASSLGRTDFFRNTGELFFGEGSRLTVL.

The V and J genes are TRBV23-1 and TRBJ2-1; D is possibly TRBD2 (5 bases). TRBV23-1 is an ORF; its function is uncertain. V was cut by 2 bases and J by 5 bases, with 19 bases left in between. This CDR3 spans 17 amino acids. The CDR3 bases are TGCGCCAGCAGTCAAGCAGGACTTGAGGGAGTACACAATGAGCAGTTCTTC. Its translation: CASSQAGLEGVHNEQFF.

CDR3 in amino acids: CASRTQGGIEAFF. In nucleotides, the CDR3 is TGTGCCAGTAGAACGCAGGGTGGCATTGAAGCTTTCTTT. The chain couples TRBV6-6 to TRBJ1-1, with D possibly TRBD1 on 5 matching bases. Deletions cut 9 bases from V and 7 bases from J, with 18 bases between. The germline V gene encodes CDR1 MNHNY and CDR2 SVGAGI (reference sequence). The CDR3 runs 13 residues.

The V call is TRBV6-4, the J call TRBJ2-3; 7 bases are shared with TRBD2. Germline CDR1 MRHNA, CDR2 SNTAGT. Trimming cost V 3 bases and J 6 bases; bases outside gene matches: 12. The CDR3 runs to 16 residues. As DNA, the CDR3 is TGTGCCAGCAGTGATAGCCCCGGACTAGTTATGGATACGCAGTATTTT. The encoded protein is CASSDSPGLVMDTQYF.

The chain combines TRBV5-6 with TRBJ2-7; 12 bases map to TRBD1. The germline gives CDR1 SGHDT, CDR2 YYEEEE. This CDR3 spans 17 amino acids. J was trimmed by 3 bases and V by 4 bases; bases with no gene match: 11. CDR3 sequence: CASSPGTGGMYNYEQYF. The CDR3 DNA follows: TGTGCCAGCAGCCCTGGGACAGGGGGCATGTATAACTACGAGCAGTACTTC. Combining the CDR3 with reference TRBV5-6 and TRBJ2-7 gives the whole variable domain DAGVTQSPTHLIKTRGQQVTLRCSPKSGHDTVSWYQQALGQGPQFIFQYYEEEERQRGNFPDRFSGHQFPNYSSELNVNALLLGDSALYLCASSPGTGGMYNYEQYFGPGTRLTVT.

J is TRBJ1-2 and V is TRBV5-4; 8 bases line up with TRBD1. Germline assignment: CDR1 SGHNT and CDR2 YYREEE (reference sequence). The CDR3 totals 13 residues. Trimming cost V 4 bases and J 6 bases; bases outside gene matches: 5. CDR3 region: CASSRGTGDGYTF. The CDR3 DNA sequence: TGTGCCAGCAGCCGCGGGACAGGCGATGGCTACACCTTC. Combining the CDR3 with reference TRBV5-4 and TRBJ1-2 gives the whole variable domain ETGVTQSPTHLIKTRGQQVTLRCSSQSGHNTVSWYQQALGQGPQFIFQYYREEENGRGNFPPRFSGLQFPNYSSELNVNALELDDSALYLCASSRGTGDGYTFGSGTRLTVV.

This chain's CDR3 is CASSSPRPPGFGYTF. CDR3 coding DNA: TGTGCCAGCAGTTCACCACGACCCCCAGGGTTTGGCTACACCTTC. V usage is TRBV28 and J usage is TRBJ1-2; a weak D match, TRBD1 (5 bases). V lost 4 bases and J 7 bases, leaving 19 bases between the germline ends. CDR1 is MDHEN, CDR2 SYDVKM, per germline. This CDR3 has 15 amino acids.

The chain employs TRBV6-1 and TRBJ1-5, with TRBD1 matching 7 bases. Germline values: CDR1 MNHNS, CDR2 SASEGT. This CDR3 contains 19 residues. After removal of 1 base from V and 0 bases from J, the junction contained 12 bases not matched to a gene. The CDR3 region is CASSEEVMTGQHSNQPQHF. In DNA form, the CDR3 reads TGTGCCAGCAGTGAAGAGGTTATGACGGGACAGCATAGCAATCAGCCCCAGCATTTT.

V usage is TRBV9 and J usage is TRBJ2-4; D possibly corresponds to TRBD2 (6 bases). Trimming took 4 bases from V and 0 from J, leaving 14 bases between them. There are 16 residues in the CDR3. In germline, CDR1 is SGDLS, CDR2 YYNGEE. The CDR3 loop reads CASSPRVGGAKNIQYF. The CDR3 region has the DNA TGTGCCAGCAGCCCTAGGGTGGGGGGAGCCAAAAACATTCAGTACTTC. The full variable domain, rest sourced from reference TRBV9 and TRBJ2-4, is DSGVTQTPKHLITATGQRVTLRCSPRSGDLSVYWYQQSLDQGLQFLIQYYNGEERAKGNILERFSAQQFPDLHSELNLSSLELGDSALYFCASSPRVGGAKNIQYFGAGTRLSVL.

V gene TRBV5-6 combines with J gene TRBJ2-7, with D perhaps matching TRBD2 (7 bases). Looked up from germline, CDR1 is SGHDT and CDR2 is YYEEEE. CDR3 size: 17 residues. The germline V and J ends were trimmed by 0 bases and 0 bases, with 16 bases remaining between them. Here the CDR3 DNA reads TGTGCCAGCAGCTTGGTTCGGGGGGACATAGACTCCTACGAGCAGTACTTC. This codes for CASSLVRGDIDSYEQYF.

CDR3 bases: TGCGCCAGCAGCCAAGTGACAGACTATGGCTACACCTTC. It is translated as CASSQVTDYGYTF. The chain has TRBV4-3 and TRBJ1-2; D perhaps matches TRBD1 (5 bases). Germline CDR1 LGHNA, CDR2 YSLEER. CDR3 length: 13 amino acids. Between the trimmed V and J ends, which lost 1 base and 3 bases, there was a span of 6 bases.

Of note for this clone: This sample also contains other DNA sequences that code for the same CDR3. The chain is built from TRBV6-4 and TRBJ1-1, with D hard to call. The CDR3 totals 13 residues. V was trimmed by 0 bases and J by 4 bases, leaving 6 bases between them. Germline values: CDR1 MRHNA, CDR2 SNTAGT. The CDR3 loop is CASSDSRGTEAFF. The CDR3 DNA is TGTGCCAGCAGTGACTCACGGGGCACTGAAGCTTTCTTT.

V usage is TRBV19 and J usage is TRBJ1-1; 10 bases fit TRBD1. The germline CDR1 and CDR2 sequences are LNHDA and SQIVND (reference sequence). The CDR3 sequence is 14 residues long. Trimming removed 5 bases from V and 4 bases from J; junction bases left unmatched: 4. The CDR3 region is CASSLGTGATEAFF. Here the CDR3 DNA reads TGTGCCAGTAGTCTCGGGACAGGGGCCACTGAAGCTTTCTTT.

V gene TRBV10-2 combines with J gene TRBJ2-2, with TRBD2 matching over 8 bases. The length of the CDR3 is 15 residues. The germline V gene has CDR1 WSHSY and CDR2 SAAADI. Trimming took 7 bases from V and 4 from J; bases not matched to a gene: 8. The CDR3 DNA is TGCGCCAGCATTACGCGGGGGGCCGGCACCGGGGAGCTGTTTTTT. Translation: CASITRGAGTGELFF.